Detailed here is one T cell receptor beta chain. The antigen remains undetermined. The data derive from a study of T cells after yellow fever vaccination. Overall study findings and caveats: Booster samples showed a return of most primary-vaccination clones (roughly 96% CD4, around 88% CD8). Weaker overall was a secondary response that nonetheless peaked faster, on day 5 versus 15. A minor fraction of clonotypes spanned both CD4 and CD8 compartments. The study noted that FACS-sorted repertoires could contain abundant clonotypes contaminating from the bulk population.

The CDR3 totals 15 residues. Germline V CDR1 and CDR2: SGHTA, FQGNSA. V lost 4 bases, J lost 0 bases, and 2 bases stayed unmatched. From the 5' RACE reads, TCRdb called clonotypes with MiXCR, one entry per CDR3 protein. The sample holds fewer than 500,000 distinct CDR3 sequences; 18% are singletons and the top ten take 15% to 20%. This TCR was recovered from a man aged 18 to 29 who received the YFV17D yellow fever vaccine. The chain joins TRBV7-2 to TRBJ1-3, with 8 bases that match TRBD1. Sequencing used PBMCs, obtained before the yellow fever booster vaccination. CDR3 residues: CASSWTGHSGNTIYF. Written as DNA, the CDR3 is TGTGCCAGCAGCTGGACAGGGCACTCTGGAAACACCATATATTTT.